This T cell receptor beta chain stems from a study of radiotherapy plus CTLA-4 blockade in lung cancer. For the study at large: Disease control was achieved by approximately 30% of patients, and objective responses by about 17%. Study observations and caveats: Some TCR clones had been derived from tumors. These clones expanded in peripheral blood after radiotherapy plus ipilimumab.

This CDR3 spans 17 amino acids. CDR1 and CDR2 from the germline V gene are MNHEY and SMNVEV (reference sequence). Trimming took 3 bases from V and 5 from J, leaving 20 bases between them. Alongside CTLA-4 blockade with ipilimumab, patients with chemo-refractory metastatic non-small-cell lung cancer received focal radiation. Using immunoSEQ multiplex PCR, the repertoire was profiled, and TCRdb retains in-frame clones only, with some absent. Of approximately 30,000 clones listed, less than 75% are singletons. About this clone: Its target is unknown.

The source is a human donor with non-small cell lung cancer whose response to radiotherapy plus ipilimumab could not be evaluated. J is TRBJ2-1 and V is TRBV27; a weak D match, TRBD2 (6 bases). Sequenced material: peripheral blood, taken from a patient treated with radiotherapy plus ipilimumab. In nucleotides, the CDR3 is TGTGCCAGCAGTTTCCCGAGGGCGGGGAGGACCAACAATGAGCAGTTCTTC. Protein product: CASSFPRAGRTNNEQFF.